These 7 T cell receptor beta chains were all obtained from the same sample, sequenced in a study of blood T cell repertoires in COVID-19. Generated by immunoSEQ multiplex PCR, the TCRdb table keeps only in-frame clones and is missing some. The sample records around 160,000 clones, about 80% being singletons. The sequenced sample consisted of PBMCs or T cells enriched from blood (not recorded which). These receptors came from a woman in her fifties or sixties who had recovered from COVID-19.

V gene TRBV6-5 combines with J gene TRBJ1-1, with 8 bases that match TRBD1. The germline V gene encodes CDR1 MNHEY and CDR2 SVGAGI. The CDR3 runs to 14 residues. After removal of 7 bases from V and 3 bases from J, the junction contained 7 bases not matched to a gene. The CDR3 sequence is CASTLKTGDTEAFF. The CDR3 region has the DNA TGTGCCAGCACTCTAAAGACAGGGGACACTGAAGCTTTCTTT.

This rearrangement joins TRBV4-1 to TRBJ1-1; 7 bases line up with TRBD1. Germline V CDR1 and CDR2: MGHRA, YSYEKL. J gave up 4 bases and V 0 bases, and 8 bases lay outside the gene matches. This CDR3 comprises 16 residues. CDR3 nucleotide sequence: TGCGCCAGCAGCCAAGAAAAGCACAGGGGTGGCACTGAAGCTTTCTTT. Translating it yields CASSQEKHRGGTEAFF.

The chain uses TRBV7-8 and TRBJ1-1; D not resolved. Germline V gives CDR1 SGHVS, CDR2 FQNEAQ. V was shortened by 5 bases and J by 0 bases, with 13 bases between the two germline ends. The CDR3 is 15 amino acids. DNA of the CDR3: TGTGCCAGCAGCCAAGAGGTCAGCATGAACACTGAAGCTTTCTTT. The encoded protein is CASSQEVSMNTEAFF.

The rearrangement links TRBV9 to TRBJ2-5, with D possibly matching TRBD2 (5 bases). With 2 bases removed from V and 4 bases from J, the gap between germline ends came to 18 bases. This CDR3 is 16 amino acids long. Germline values: CDR1 SGDLS, CDR2 YYNGEE. Here the CDR3 reads CASSVSLAAEGETQYF. DNA for the CDR3: TGTGCCAGCAGCGTTAGTTTGGCAGCTGAGGGAGAGACCCAGTACTTC. The full variable domain, completed using reference TRBV9 and TRBJ2-5, is DSGVTQTPKHLITATGQRVTLRCSPRSGDLSVYWYQQSLDQGLQFLIQYYNGEERAKGNILERFSAQQFPDLHSELNLSSLELGDSALYFCASSVSLAAEGETQYFGPGTRLLVL.

The chain carries TRBV2 and TRBJ1-5; the match to TRBD1 covers 9 bases. Trimming removed 5 bases from V and 1 base from J; junction bases left unmatched: 9. Germline CDR1 and CDR2: SNHLY and FYNNEI. This CDR3 contains 17 residues. The CDR3 nucleotides read TGTGCCAGCAGTTCCGGGACAGGGAATTTGAGCAATCAGCCCCAGCATTTT. Translating it yields CASSSGTGNLSNQPQHF. Looking up the rest from reference TRBV2 and TRBJ1-5 gives the full variable domain: EPEVTQTPSHQVTQMGQEVILRCVPISNHLYFYWYRQILGQKVEFLVSFYNNEISEKSEIFDDQFSVERPDGSNFTLKIRSTKLEDSAMYFCASSSGTGNLSNQPQHFGDGTRLSIL.

V gene TRBV18 combines with J gene TRBJ1-3, with TRBD1 as a possible D gene (5 bases). The CDR3 contains 16 residues. Germline lookup yields CDR1 KGHSH and CDR2 LQKENI. Trimming took 3 bases from V and 3 from J, leaving 15 bases between them. Here the CDR3 DNA reads TGTGCCAGCTCACCTTCGGGCAGGGCGGATGGAAACACCATATATTTT. Its translation is CASSPSGRADGNTIYF.

This chain links TRBV11-2 with TRBJ2-1; a weak D match, TRBD2 (6 bases). Trimming left V 5 bases short and J 3 bases short, with 14 bases between. Per germline, CDR1 SGHAT and CDR2 FQNNGV. The CDR3 length is 15 residues. CDR3 amino acids: CASSRTRGSYNEQFF. The CDR3 bases are TGTGCCAGCAGCAGAACACGGGGGAGCTACAATGAGCAGTTCTTC.